This record covers a single T cell receptor (beta chain). Its target antigen remains unknown. Base qualities were left out, and no much larger clone turns up one base away. The library was prepared using RT-PCR. Sequencing relied on an Illumina HiSeq 2500. The public reads were reprocessed in TCRdb via fastp at Q25 and MiXCR, keeping in-frame beta chains. Under each unique CDR3 protein, matching rows form one entry showing the most common genes and DNA. Within this sample are some 640,000 distinct CDR3 sequences, with about 14% of them counted one time only. The ten most abundant clones make up 5.5% to 7% of the sample. This entry is derived from a study of response to subunit inactivated influenza vaccine (dated by TCRdb to the late 2010s). In the study overall: To follow how T cells responded to a trivalent subunit inactivated influenza vaccine, the researchers relied on deep quantitative profiling of the T cell receptor repertoire.

Results the study describes overall, beyond this receptor: According to the authors, only a limited number of new T cells may be recruited by each seasonal influenza vaccination.

The receptor's source is a man aged 50 to 60 who received an inactivated influenza vaccine. Donor details come from another sample of the same person, matched by shared clones. The material was PBMCs from blood, obtained less than 15 days before vaccination.

The bases read TGTGCCAGCAGTCGCGGGGGGGTAGACACCGGGGAGCTGTTTTTT. Translation gives CASSRGGVDTGELFF. Recombination joined TRBV28 with TRBJ2-2, and 9 bases in between align with TRBD2. CDR1 MDHEN and CDR2 SYDVKM were looked up in the germline V gene. The cysteine opens and the phenylalanine closes a CDR3 of 15 amino acids. Only CDR3 DNA is held: 45 bases, read in frame from base 1. The germline V and J ends show losses of 5 bases and 3 bases respectively, and no gene match explains 4 bases of the junction.